These 3 T cell receptor beta chains came from one sample sequenced in a study of human T cells and chemical hapten exposure. From the RACE reads, TCRdb called clonotypes with MiXCR, one entry per CDR3 protein. This sample carries 120,000 or so distinct CDR3 sequences, roughly 13% of them seen once, and the ten largest clones take 0.92%. Noted time point: patch test 1, 2 weeks after DPC sensitization. Treatment of the sample: therapeutic diphenylcyclopropenone sensitization with weekly scalp DPC. The specimen comprised whole blood, sampled in connection with sensitization to the hapten diphenylcyclopropenone (DPC). All receptors come from a man between 18 and 35 years old with alopecia areata. Some clones in this sample may be carry-over from other donors' samples.

In this sample, this clonotype turned up once. The chain carries TRBV4-1 and TRBJ2-7; possible D gene TRBD2, 5 bases. The CDR3 sequence is 13 residues long. Per the germline V gene, CDR1 is MGHRA and CDR2 is YSYEKL. Trimming shortened V by 1 base and J by 4 bases, and 8 bases separated the two germline ends. The DNA for the CDR3 is TGCGCCAGCAGCCAAGCCGGGGTTTACGAGCAGTACTTC. Its translation is CASSQAGVYEQYF.

This CDR3 is CASSLALGRAGQGSYNEQFF. The CDR3, as DNA: TGTGCCAGCAGCTTAGCCCTTGGTAGGGCAGGGCAGGGCTCCTACAATGAGCAGTTCTTC. The chain combines TRBV7-9 with TRBJ2-1; D is perhaps TRBD1 (5 bases). Looked up from germline, CDR1 is SEHNR and CDR2 is FQNEAQ (reference sequence). V was clipped by 0 bases and J by 0 bases, with 21 bases between them. This CDR3 comprises 20 residues.

This clonotype has just a few counts. The CDR3 sequence is CASSPRGAGETQYF. CDR3 nucleotide sequence: TGTGCCAGCAGCCCTAGAGGGGCAGGGGAGACCCAGTACTTC. The chain couples TRBV12-3 or TRBV12-4 to TRBJ2-5; D is perhaps TRBD1 or TRBD2 (5 bases each). This CDR3 is built from 14 residues. V gave up 6 bases and J gave up 5 bases, with 16 bases separating them.